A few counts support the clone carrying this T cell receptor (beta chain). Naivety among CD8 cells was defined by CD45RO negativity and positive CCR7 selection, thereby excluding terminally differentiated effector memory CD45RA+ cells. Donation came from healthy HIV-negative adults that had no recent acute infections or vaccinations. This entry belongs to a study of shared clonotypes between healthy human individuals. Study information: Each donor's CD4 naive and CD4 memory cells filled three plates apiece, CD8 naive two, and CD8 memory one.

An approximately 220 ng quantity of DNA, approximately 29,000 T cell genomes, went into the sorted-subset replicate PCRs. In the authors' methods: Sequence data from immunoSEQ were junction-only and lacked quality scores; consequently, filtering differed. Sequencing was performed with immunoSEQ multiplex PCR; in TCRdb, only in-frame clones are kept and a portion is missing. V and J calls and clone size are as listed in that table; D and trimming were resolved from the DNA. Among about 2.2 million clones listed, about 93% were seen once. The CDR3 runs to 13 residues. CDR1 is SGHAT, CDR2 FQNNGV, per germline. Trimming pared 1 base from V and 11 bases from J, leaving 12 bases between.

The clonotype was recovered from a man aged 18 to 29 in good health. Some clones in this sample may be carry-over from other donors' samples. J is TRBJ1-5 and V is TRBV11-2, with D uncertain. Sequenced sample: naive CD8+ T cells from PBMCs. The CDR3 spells CASSLGAGSAQHF. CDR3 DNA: TGTGCCAGCAGCTTAGGAGCGGGGAGCGCCCAGCATTTT.